This TCR beta chain was profiled in a study of blood T cell repertoires in COVID-19. Turning to the study itself: Samples taken during acute and convalescent COVID-19 were collected in the United States, Italy and Spain. The cDNA or gDNA used as material had been derived from T cells, B-cell-depleted T cells, or PBMCs.

This clone has a handful of counts. Source study methods: Amplification from reference gene primers served as the basis for estimated nucleated cell counts. Sequencing was performed with immunoSEQ multiplex PCR; in TCRdb, only in-frame clones are kept and a portion is missing. For V, J and clone size, that table is used; D and trimming come from the DNA. Of fewer than 250,000 clones in the sample, about 86% are singletons; the top ten hold 8.2%. This CDR3 is built from 18 residues. Trimming took off 0 bases at V and 3 bases at J, with 15 bases between the two ends. In germline, CDR1 is SGHAT, CDR2 FQNNGV.

Material for sequencing was peripheral blood. This chain links TRBV11-2 with TRBJ1-6; D is ambiguous. The origin of this receptor is a woman between 45 and 60 years old with acute or convalescent COVID-19. For the CDR3, the DNA is TGTGCCAGCAGCTTAGATGGGAGGAAGCATAACTATAATTCACCCCTCCACTTT. Its translation: CASSLDGRKHNYNSPLHF.